Sequencing of this TCR beta chain was carried out in a study of T cells in Graves' hyperthyroidism and ophthalmopathy. Study as a whole: Any treatment followed the collection of peripheral blood at initial diagnosis. Study results and caveats: Peripheral blood also featured most of the thyroid clonotypes expanded above 0.001. A model using 13 V-J features told ophthalmopathy apart from stable hyperthyroidism.

This clonotype was seen a few times. As yet, its antigen is unknown. Diagnoses used clinical symptoms, serum thyroxine and TRAb, thyroid ultrasound and orbital computed tomography. The CDR3 contains 15 residues. V lost 1 base, J lost 1 base, and 10 bases lay in between. CDR1 and CDR2 from the germline V gene are MGHRA and YSYEKL. There were TCR beta CDR3 regions amplified from RNA transcripts. Using the HTBI primer set, a first-round RT-PCR was run on the TCR CDR3. TCRdb analysed the multiplex PCR reads with MiXCR anew, one entry per CDR3 protein. The repertoire includes 340,000 or so distinct CDR3 sequences, roughly 18% of them detected once, and less than 65% sits in the top ten.

This clonotype originated in a woman in her forties or fifties with Graves' hyperthyroidism. Sequencing was carried out using blood. The rearrangement uses TRBV4-1 and TRBJ1-1; tentatively, D is TRBD1 (5 bases). This CDR3 is CASSQVGGRNTEAFF. For the CDR3, the DNA is TGCGCCAGCAGCCAAGTCGGGGGAAGGAACACTGAAGCTTTCTTT.